This T cell receptor beta chain was obtained from a study of regulatory T cells in long-lasting Graves disease. This clonotype came up a few times. Its specificity is unknown. Time point indicated: newly diagnosed GD, antithyroid drugs for less than 3 months. With RNA extracted from PBMCs as input, the TCR library was made. Libraries of TCR beta came from iRepertoire HTBI primers plus Arm-PCR of CDR3 regions. In the original processing: Identified across the samples were fewer than 70 TRBV segments and roughly 14 TRBJ segments. TCRdb re-called the multiplex PCR reads with MiXCR, one entry per CDR3 protein. What appears here as the V and J calls and clone size reflects TCRdb's work, not the paper's. This repertoire shows a few hundred thousand distinct CDR3 sequences, around an eighth found once; its top ten account for 10%. Findings of the study overall: Preferential use of TRBV28, TRBJ1-2 and TRBJ2-5 was seen in persistent disease.

After removal of 2 bases from V and 3 bases from J, the junction contained 7 bases not matched to a gene. There are 15 residues in the CDR3. The data also belong to a second study, concerning T cells in Graves' hyperthyroidism and ophthalmopathy. That report adds: Carried out on the TCR CDR3, a first-round RT-PCR used the HTBI primer set. Before onset, by a median of around six months, the model predicted ophthalmopathy.

The source of this sequence is a young man with Graves disease. The specimen was peripheral blood mononuclear cells (PBMCs), collected at new diagnosis, from a patient treated with antithyroid drugs. The gene calls are TRBV6-7 and TRBJ2-7, with 7 bases lining up with TRBD2. TRBV6-7 is an ORF; its function is uncertain. The CDR3 region is CASSYSPAGIYEQYF. The CDR3 bases are TGTGCCAGCAGTTACAGCCCAGCGGGGATCTACGAGCAGTACTTC.